This paragraph reports one T cell receptor beta chain. The antigen is unknown. The source of the sample is a study of long-term antiretroviral therapy in people with HIV. Going into DNA extraction, samples held roughly 0.95-10 million cryopreserved PBMC. The assay used was immunoSEQ (version v3.0), run at survey level. Using immunoSEQ multiplex PCR, the repertoire was profiled, and TCRdb retains in-frame clones only, with some absent. The sample holds some 23,000 clones, about 80% seen once. There are 13 residues in the CDR3. Looked up from germline, CDR1 is KGHSH and CDR2 is LQKENI. Between the trimmed V and J ends, which lost 5 bases and 2 bases, there was a span of 9 bases. Study-wide results and limits: Patients on ART gained diversity, which nonetheless stayed below transplant donor controls. The repertoire was dominated at all time points by clones expanded before ART. The range of CDR3 lengths in HIV repertoires proved narrower than that found in controls.

The sample in question was unsorted PBMCs, obtained 1.2 years after starting antiretroviral therapy. This sequence joins TRBV18 and TRBJ2-5; maybe TRBD2 (6 bases). The receptor's source is a woman aged 40-49 years with HIV. The CDR3 sequence is CASSGAGQETQYF. The DNA for the CDR3 is TGTGCCAGCTCAGGCGCGGGGCAAGAGACCCAGTACTTC. The entire variable domain, with the rest obtained from reference TRBV18 and TRBJ2-5, is as follows: NAGVMQNPRHLVRRRGQEARLRCSPMKGHSHVYWYRQLPEEGLKFMVYLQKENIIDESGMPKERFSAEFPKEGPSILRIQQVVRGDSAAYFCASSGAGQETQYFGPGTRLLVL.